The 22 T cell receptor beta chains given below trace back to one sample, sequenced in a study of blood T cell repertoires in COVID-19. Data came from immunoSEQ multiplex PCR; TCRdb stores just in-frame clones and leaves some out. The table shows 40,000 to 50,000 clones, with roughly 89% occurring only once. The source material was peripheral blood. The receptors derive from a man aged 50 to 59 with active COVID-19.

The DNA for the CDR3 is TGTGCCAGCAGTTACTATGGGCAACAGTATTTT. Protein product: CASSYYGQQYF. V gene TRBV6-5 combines with J gene TRBJ2-3; D uncertain. The CDR3 consists of 11 residues. Trimming pared 1 base from V and 12 bases from J, leaving 8 bases between. Germline V lookup: CDR1 MNHEY, CDR2 SVGAGI.

The chain uses TRBV19 and TRBJ2-3; 7 bases are a match to TRBD1. Germline V lookup: CDR1 LNHDA, CDR2 SQIVND (reference sequence). This CDR3 has 18 residues. The trim removed 6 bases at V and 1 base at J, leaving 16 bases unmatched. The CDR3 loop reads CASSMVPQGTLGTDTQYF. CDR3 bases: TGTGCCAGTAGCATGGTACCACAGGGGACCCTTGGCACAGATACGCAGTATTTT.

This rearrangement joins TRBV11-3 to TRBJ2-2; no clear D. Germline CDR1 SGHNT, CDR2 YENEEA. V was cut by 1 base and J by 9 bases, with 12 bases left in between. The CDR3 runs to 14 residues. The CDR3: CASSLAGSPRELFF. The CDR3 DNA is TGTGCCAGCAGCTTAGCAGGCTCCCCGCGGGAGCTGTTTTTT.

As regards this clone: A read error may account for a junction end that differs from germline. The chain carries TRBV6-6 and TRBJ2-1, with no clear D. The CDR3 consists of 11 residues. The germline V gene has CDR1 MNHNY and CDR2 SVGAGI (reference sequence). CDR3 nucleotides: TGTGCCAGCATTGCGGAATATGAGCTGTTCTTC. This sequence encodes CASIAEYELFF.

The J gene is TRBJ1-2, the V gene TRBV30, with D possibly being TRBD1 (5 bases). In germline, CDR1 is GTSNPN, CDR2 SVGIG (reference sequence). CDR3 length equals 14 residues. Trimming shortened V by 3 bases and J by 1 base, and 12 bases separated the two germline ends. The DNA for the CDR3 is TGTGCCTGGAGGGGCGACAGCGTTAACTATGGCTACACCTTC. Protein: CAWRGDSVNYGYTF. Full variable domain (outside the CDR3, taken from reference TRBV30 and TRBJ1-2): SQTIHQWPATLVQPVGSPLSLECTVEGTSNPNLYWYRQAAGRGLQLLFYSVGIGQISSEVPQNLSASRPQDRQFILSSKKLLLSDSGFYLCAWRGDSVNYGYTFGSGTRLTVV.

V gene TRBV30 combines with J gene TRBJ2-7; D is possibly TRBD2 (5 bases). The CDR3 has 13 residues. Trimming removed 0 bases from V and 3 bases from J, with 9 bases in between. Germline V gene sequence: CDR1 GTSNPN, CDR2 SVGIG (reference sequence). CDR3 in amino acids: CAWSVEGLYEQYF. The CDR3 DNA reads as TGTGCCTGGAGTGTAGAGGGCCTCTACGAGCAGTACTTC.

This chain links TRBV29-1 with TRBJ1-1; D remains ambiguous. CDR3 length: 11 amino acids. The V gene lost 7 bases and the J gene lost 8 bases, with 14 bases spanning the gap. The germline V gene has CDR1 SQVTM and CDR2 ANQGSEA. CDR3 residues: CSGGESSEAFF. Here the CDR3 DNA reads TGCAGCGGTGGTGAGTCCTCCGAAGCTTTCTTT.

The J gene is TRBJ2-7, the V gene TRBV27, with 9 bases aligning to TRBD1. With V trimmed by 8 bases and J by 6 bases, 14 bases remained unmatched. The CDR3 has 15 amino acids. Germline CDR1 reads MNHEY; CDR2 reads SMNVEV (reference sequence). CDR3 sequence: CASRPGQGGDGEQYF. The CDR3 nucleotides read TGTGCCAGCCGACCGGGACAGGGAGGGGACGGCGAGCAGTACTTC.

By sample fraction, this clone is medium-sized. V and J are TRBV11-2 and TRBJ1-2; D is unclear. This CDR3 has 15 amino acids. Germline V CDR1 and CDR2: SGHAT, FQNNGV. V dropped 6 bases and J dropped 0 bases, with 14 bases sitting between them. The chain's CDR3 is CASSSDRLANYGYTF. In DNA form, the CDR3 reads TGTGCCAGCAGTTCCGATCGACTAGCTAACTATGGCTACACCTTC. Supplemented by reference TRBV11-2 and TRBJ1-2, the full variable domain reads EAGVAQSPRYKIIEKRQSVAFWCNPISGHATLYWYQQILGQGPKLLIQFQNNGVVDDSQLPKDRFSAERLKGVDSTLKIQPAKLEDSAVYLCASSSDRLANYGYTFGSGTRLTVV.

This clone was recorded once. This chain joins TRBV7-2 and TRBJ2-2; perhaps TRBD2 as D (5 bases). The CDR3 consists of 14 residues. Trimming left V 7 bases short and J 5 bases short, with 14 bases between. The germline gives CDR1 SGHTA, CDR2 FQGNSA. The CDR3 reads CASNPTRGTGELFF. As DNA, the CDR3 is TGTGCCAGCAATCCCACCCGGGGTACCGGGGAGCTGTTTTTT.

The genes are TRBV7-8 and TRBJ1-5; TRBD1 agrees at 7 bases. The CDR3 length is 14 residues. Trimming at V came to 5 bases and at J to 5 bases, leaving 6 bases not matched to a gene. Germline-derived CDR1 and CDR2 are SGHVS and FQNEAQ. In DNA, the CDR3 is TGTGCCAGCAGCCCAACAGGGGCTGATCAGCCCCAGCATTTT. Protein product: CASSPTGADQPQHF.

V and J are TRBV7-2 and TRBJ1-2, with 7 bases identical to TRBD1. The CDR3 is 13 residues long. V trimming: 5 bases; J trimming: 3 bases; junction bases outside the gene matches: 3. In germline, CDR1 is SGHTA, CDR2 FQGNSA. CDR3 coding DNA: TGTGCCAGCAGCCGGGACAGCTACTATGGCTACACCTTC. This translates into CASSRDSYYGYTF.

The gene calls are TRBV25-1 and TRBJ2-3, with TRBD1 identical over 9 bases. V gave up 8 bases and J gave up 4 bases; unmatched junction bases: 10. The CDR3 has 15 residues. CDR1 and CDR2 (germline): MGHDK, SYGVNS. CDR3 bases: TGTGCCAGCGTACCGGGACAGGGTCCCGCAGATACGCAGTATTTT. It is translated as CASVPGQGPADTQYF.

The chain links TRBV27 to TRBJ2-5; 10 positions agree with TRBD2. CDR1 is MNHEY, CDR2 SMNVEV, per germline (reference sequence). The CDR3 has 14 amino acids. V dropped 8 bases and J dropped 0; count of bases not matched to a gene: 3. The CDR3 here is CASAGLAHQETQYF. The CDR3 DNA is TGTGCCAGCGCGGGACTAGCGCACCAAGAGACCCAGTACTTC.

The J gene is TRBJ2-1, the V gene TRBV9; TRBD1 matches at 12 bases. Looked up from germline, CDR1 is SGDLS and CDR2 is YYNGEE. J lost 9 bases, V lost 3 bases, and 7 bases had no gene match. CDR3 length: 15 amino acids. The CDR3 DNA sequence: TGTGCCAGCAGCGGCCGGGACAGGGGGCGATTTGAGCAGTTCTTC. Protein sequence: CASSGRDRGRFEQFF. Using reference TRBV9 and TRBJ2-1 for the parts outside the CDR3, the full variable domain is DSGVTQTPKHLITATGQRVTLRCSPRSGDLSVYWYQQSLDQGLQFLIQYYNGEERAKGNILERFSAQQFPDLHSELNLSSLELGDSALYFCASSGRDRGRFEQFFGPGTRLTVL.

The chain links TRBV4-1 to TRBJ2-2; 14 nucleotides line up with TRBD2. From germline, CDR1 is MGHRA and CDR2 YSYEKL. The CDR3 is made up of 16 amino acids. V shed 4 bases and J 5 bases; nucleotides not matched to a gene: 3. This chain's CDR3 is CASSPTSGRATGELFF. The CDR3 DNA reads TGCGCCAGCAGCCCGACTAGCGGGAGGGCGACCGGGGAGCTGTTTTTT.

This clone was detected once. The chain uses TRBV27 and TRBJ2-1, with 7 bases lining up with TRBD1. Germline CDR1 and CDR2: MNHEY and SMNVEV (reference sequence). This CDR3 contains 12 residues. V was clipped by 5 bases and J by 12 bases; unmatched bases: 7. The CDR3 loop is CASSHPQGSQFF. The CDR3 bases are TGTGCCAGCAGTCACCCACAGGGGTCGCAGTTCTTC.

The genes are TRBV19 and TRBJ2-1; 10 nucleotides match TRBD2. The CDR3 sequence is 15 residues long. J lost 4 bases, V lost 1 base, and 1 base had no gene match. The germline CDR1 and CDR2 sequences are LNHDA and SQIVND (reference sequence). This CDR3 is CASSIALAGYNEQFF. The CDR3 DNA follows: TGTGCCAGTAGTATAGCACTAGCGGGGTACAATGAGCAGTTCTTC.

This clone was detected only once. The rearrangement joins TRBV12-2 to TRBJ2-1; the table's D gene call, TRBD2, was not cross checked with the DNA. TRBV12-2 is noted as a pseudogene. CDR3 length: 17 amino acids. CDR3 region: CASRLAIASYSYNEQFF. CDR3 coding DNA: TGTGCAAGTCGCTTAGCGATAGCGAGTTACTCCTACAATGAGCAGTTCTTC.

This chain connects TRBV10-1 to TRBJ2-1; D may be TRBD2 (5 bases). Germline values: CDR1 WNHNN, CDR2 SYGVQD (reference sequence). This CDR3 is 13 amino acids long. V was clipped by 8 bases and J by 7 bases, with 15 bases between them. DNA for the CDR3: TGCGCCAGCTCGGCGGGCCCCTGGAATGAGCAGTTCTTC. Translating it yields CASSAGPWNEQFF.

This chain uses TRBV4-1 with TRBJ2-1; D is uncertain. The CDR3 has 13 residues. The V end was cut by 4 bases, the J end by 2 bases, with 6 bases between. The germline gives CDR1 MGHRA, CDR2 YSYEKL. CDR3 DNA: TGCGCCAGCAGCCTGCAGGCCTACAATGAGCAGTTCTTC. Its translation: CASSLQAYNEQFF.

This clone has more than one count but fewer than ten. The chain joins TRBV20-1 to TRBJ1-1; TRBD1 aligns across 10 bases. The germline V gene has CDR1 DFQATT and CDR2 SNEGSKA (reference sequence). There are 14 residues in the CDR3. After removal of 3 bases from V and 4 bases from J, the junction contained 5 bases not matched to a gene. The CDR3 reads CSASRRDRGTEAFF. The CDR3, as DNA: TGCAGTGCTAGTAGGCGGGACAGGGGCACTGAAGCTTTCTTT.